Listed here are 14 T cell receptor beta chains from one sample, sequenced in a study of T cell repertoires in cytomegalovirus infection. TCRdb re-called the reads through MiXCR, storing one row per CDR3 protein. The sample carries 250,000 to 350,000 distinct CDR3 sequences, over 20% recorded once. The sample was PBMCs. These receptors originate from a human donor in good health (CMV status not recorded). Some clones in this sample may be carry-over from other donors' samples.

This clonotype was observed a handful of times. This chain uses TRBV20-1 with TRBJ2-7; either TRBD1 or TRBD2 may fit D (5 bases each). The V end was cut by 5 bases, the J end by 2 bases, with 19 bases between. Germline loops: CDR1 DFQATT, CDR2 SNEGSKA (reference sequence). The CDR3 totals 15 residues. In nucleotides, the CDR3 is TGCAGTGCTGAACCCCTCGGGACGGCCACCTACGAGCAGTACTTC. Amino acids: CSAEPLGTATYEQYF.

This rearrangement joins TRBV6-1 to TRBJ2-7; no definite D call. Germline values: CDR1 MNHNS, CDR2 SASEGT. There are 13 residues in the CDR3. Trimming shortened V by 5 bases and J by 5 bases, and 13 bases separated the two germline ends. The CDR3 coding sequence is TGTGCCAGCAGTTATAGGAGAGTAGACGAGCAGTACTTC. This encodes CASSYRRVDEQYF.

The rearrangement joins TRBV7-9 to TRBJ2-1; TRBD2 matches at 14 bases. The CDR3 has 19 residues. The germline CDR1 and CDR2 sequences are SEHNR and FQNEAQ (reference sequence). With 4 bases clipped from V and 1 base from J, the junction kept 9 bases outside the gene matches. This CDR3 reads CASSSKGLAGVASYNEQFF. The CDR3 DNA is TGTGCCAGCAGCTCAAAGGGACTAGCGGGAGTAGCGTCCTACAATGAGCAGTTCTTC.

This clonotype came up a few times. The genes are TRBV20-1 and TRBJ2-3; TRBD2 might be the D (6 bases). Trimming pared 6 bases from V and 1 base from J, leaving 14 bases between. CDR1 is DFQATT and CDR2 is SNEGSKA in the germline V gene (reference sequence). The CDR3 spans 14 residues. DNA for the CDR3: TGCAGTGCACGCCCGGGACTCCGCACAGATACGCAGTATTTT. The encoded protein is CSARPGLRTDTQYF.

In nucleotides, the CDR3 is TGTGCCAGCAGTGAGGGCGGACCCTACGAGCAGTACTTC. Encoded protein: CASSEGGPYEQYF. The rearrangement joins TRBV6-1 to TRBJ2-7; D is ambiguous. V lost 3 bases and J 2 bases, leaving 8 bases between the germline ends. The CDR3 loop spans 13 amino acids. Looked up from germline, CDR1 is MNHNS and CDR2 is SASEGT.

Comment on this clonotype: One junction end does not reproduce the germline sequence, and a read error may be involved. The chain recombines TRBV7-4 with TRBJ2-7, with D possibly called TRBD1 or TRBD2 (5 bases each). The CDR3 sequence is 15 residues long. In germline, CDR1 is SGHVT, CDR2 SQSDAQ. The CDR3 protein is CAGSLRGPRSYEQYF. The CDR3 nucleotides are TGTGCCGGCAGCTTACGGGGACCGAGATCCTACGAGCAGTACTTC. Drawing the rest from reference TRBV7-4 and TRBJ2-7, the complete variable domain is GAGVSQSPRYKVAKRGRDVALRCDSISGHVTLYWYRQTLGQGSEVLTYSQSDAQRDKSGRPSGRFSAERPERSVSTLKIQRTEQGDSAVYLCAGSLRGPRSYEQYFGPGTRLTVT.

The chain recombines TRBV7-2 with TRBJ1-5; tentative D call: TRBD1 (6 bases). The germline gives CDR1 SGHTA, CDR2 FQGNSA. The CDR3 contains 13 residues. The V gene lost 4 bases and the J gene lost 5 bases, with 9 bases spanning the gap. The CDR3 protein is CASSSAGDQPQHF. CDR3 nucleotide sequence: TGTGCCAGCAGCTCGGCAGGGGATCAGCCCCAGCATTTT.

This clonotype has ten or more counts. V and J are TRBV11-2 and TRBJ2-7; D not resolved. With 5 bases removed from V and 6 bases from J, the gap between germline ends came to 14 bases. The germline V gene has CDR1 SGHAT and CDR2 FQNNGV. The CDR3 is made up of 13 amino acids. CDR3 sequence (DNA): TGTGCCAGCAGCACCCCTGGGCCGGTCGAGCAGTACTTC. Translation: CASSTPGPVEQYF.

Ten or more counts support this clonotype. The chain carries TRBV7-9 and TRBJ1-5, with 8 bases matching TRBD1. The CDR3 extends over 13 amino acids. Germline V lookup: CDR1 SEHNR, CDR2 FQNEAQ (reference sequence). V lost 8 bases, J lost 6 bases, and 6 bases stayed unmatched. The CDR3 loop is CASGGQAGQPQHF. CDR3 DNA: TGTGCCAGCGGGGGACAGGCTGGTCAGCCCCAGCATTTT.

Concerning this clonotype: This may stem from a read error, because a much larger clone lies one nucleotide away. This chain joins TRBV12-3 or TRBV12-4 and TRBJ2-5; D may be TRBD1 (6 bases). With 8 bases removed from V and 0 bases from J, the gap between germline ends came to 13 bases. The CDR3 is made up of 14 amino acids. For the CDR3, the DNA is TGTGCCAGCGGTCGAGGACAGTACCAAGAGACCCAGTACTTC. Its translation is CASGRGQYQETQYF.

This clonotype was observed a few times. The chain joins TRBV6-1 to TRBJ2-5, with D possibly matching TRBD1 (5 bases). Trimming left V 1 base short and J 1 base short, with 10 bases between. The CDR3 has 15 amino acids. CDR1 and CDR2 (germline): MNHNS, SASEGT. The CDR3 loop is CASSEDSGSQETQYF. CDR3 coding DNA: TGTGCCAGCAGTGAAGACTCAGGGTCCCAAGAGACCCAGTACTTC.

CDR3 in amino acids: CATSRDITEAFF. DNA of the CDR3: TGTGCCACCAGCAGAGATATCACTGAAGCTTTCTTT. The genes are TRBV15 and TRBJ1-1, with D uncertain. This CDR3 contains 12 residues. Germline V gives CDR1 LNHNV, CDR2 YYDKDF (reference sequence). Trimming shortened V by 0 bases and J by 4 bases, and 3 bases separated the two germline ends.

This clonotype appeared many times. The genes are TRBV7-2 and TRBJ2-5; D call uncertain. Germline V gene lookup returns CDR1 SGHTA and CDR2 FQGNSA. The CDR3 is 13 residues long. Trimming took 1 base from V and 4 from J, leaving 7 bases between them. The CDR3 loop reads CASSLGGPETQYF. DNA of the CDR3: TGTGCCAGCAGCTTAGGGGGTCCAGAGACCCAGTACTTC.

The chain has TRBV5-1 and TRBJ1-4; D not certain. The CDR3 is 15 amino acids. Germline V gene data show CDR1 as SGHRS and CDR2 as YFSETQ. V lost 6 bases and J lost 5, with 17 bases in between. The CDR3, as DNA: TGCGCCAGCACCATGAACCGGCAATCCAATGAAAAACTGTTTTTT. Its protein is CASTMNRQSNEKLFF.